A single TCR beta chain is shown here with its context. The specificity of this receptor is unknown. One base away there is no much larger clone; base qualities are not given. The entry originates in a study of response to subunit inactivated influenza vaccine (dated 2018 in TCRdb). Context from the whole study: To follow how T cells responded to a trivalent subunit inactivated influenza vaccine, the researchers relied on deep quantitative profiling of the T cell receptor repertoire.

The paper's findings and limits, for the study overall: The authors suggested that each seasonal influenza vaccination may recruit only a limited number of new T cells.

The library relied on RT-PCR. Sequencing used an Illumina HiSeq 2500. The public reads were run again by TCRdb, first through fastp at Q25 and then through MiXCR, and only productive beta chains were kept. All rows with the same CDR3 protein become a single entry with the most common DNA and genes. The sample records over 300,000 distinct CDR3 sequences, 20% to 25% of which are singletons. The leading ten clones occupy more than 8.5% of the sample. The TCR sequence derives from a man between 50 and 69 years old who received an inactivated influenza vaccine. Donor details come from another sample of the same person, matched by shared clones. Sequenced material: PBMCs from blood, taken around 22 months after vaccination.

The CDR3 region: CASGLSADTQYF. The DNA sequence is TGTGCCAGCGGCCTATCGGCCGATACGCAGTATTTT. The receptor chain draws on TRBV27 and TRBJ2-3; the D gene is not confidently resolved. CDR1 and CDR2 were assigned from the germline V gene (reference sequence) as MNHEY and SMNVEV. The V and J ends are trimmed by 8 bases and 6 bases, leaving 12 bases between them. Including cysteine and phenylalanine, the CDR3 has 12 amino acids. Just the 36-base CDR3 DNA is kept, in frame starting at base 1.